This is a list of T cell receptor beta chains from one sample in a study of blood T cell repertoires in COVID-19. Profiled with immunoSEQ multiplex PCR; TCRdb holds only in-frame clones, not every one. The table lists more than 250,000 clones, 80% to 90% of them singletons, with roughly 2% in the top ten. The sequencing sample was made of PBMCs or T cells enriched from blood (not recorded which). These receptors were obtained from a young man who had recovered from COVID-19. CDR3s include the opening cysteine and the closing phenylalanine or tryptophan. The D gene is left open where the match is weak. The size entry is marked missing in some rows and otherwise reads once, few, many or a size class.

clone_size j_call d_call v_call cdr3_nt cdr3_aa
- TRBJ2-7 - TRBV7-9 TGTGCCAGCAGCTCCGATGGGAGCGAGCAGTACTTC CASSSDGSEQYF
- TRBJ1-4 TRBD1 TRBV27 TGTGCCAGCAGTTTATCCTTCCCAGCGGGACAGGCGCGTGAAAAACTGTTTTTT CASSLSFPAGQAREKLFF
- TRBJ2-1 - TRBV27 TGTGCCAGCAGTTTCAGGGCCCCGAGCTCCTACAATGAGCAGTTCTTC CASSFRAPSSYNEQFF
once TRBJ1-5 TRBD1 TRBV3-1/TRBV3-2 TGTGCCAGCAGCAACCAGGGGGAGGCTCAGCCCCAGCATTTT CASSNQGEAQPQHF
- TRBJ1-4 TRBD1 TRBV5-1 TGCGCCAGCAGCGGGGACAGGGGGTTTGAAAAACTGTTTTTT CASSGDRGFEKLFF
few TRBJ1-1 - TRBV6-5 TGTGCCAGCAGCCCCAACGGTATTGAAGCTTTCTTT CASSPNGIEAFF
few TRBJ2-2 - TRBV19 TGTGCCAGTAGTATATTCTCGAACACCGGGGAGCTGTTTTTT CASSIFSNTGELFF
- TRBJ2-3 - TRBV5-6 TGTGCCAGCAGCTTCGGTACAGATACGCAGTATTTT CASSFGTDTQYF
- TRBJ2-4 TRBD2 TRBV7-2 TGTGCCAGCAGCTTGACTAGCGGGGTAAACATTCAGTACTTC CASSLTSGVNIQYF
- TRBJ1-2 - TRBV19 TGTGCCAGTAGTACCTCCGGAGTCGATGGCTACACCTTC CASSTSGVDGYTF
- TRBJ2-7 - TRBV2 TGTGCCAGCAGTGACAGGCGCAGTACCTACGAGCAGTACTTC CASSDRRSTYEQYF
- TRBJ2-7 - TRBV18 TGTGCCAGCTCACCAGGGACAATATACGAGCAGTACTTC CASSPGTIYEQYF
- TRBJ2-2 TRBD1 TRBV18 TGTGCCAGCTCACCATCGCAGGACAGGGACACCGGGGAGCTGTTTTTT CASSPSQDRDTGELFF
- TRBJ2-5 TRBD1 TRBV5-4 TGTGCCAGCGGCCGGGACAGATACCAAGAGACCCAGTACTTC CASGRDRYQETQYF
- TRBJ2-1 TRBD2 TRBV7-9 TGTGCCAGCAGCTTTTCTCTAGCGGGGGCCTACAATGAGCAGTTCTTC CASSFSLAGAYNEQFF
- TRBJ1-2 TRBD1 TRBV5-5 TGTGCCAGTGGGACAGGGGTGGGTGGCTACACCTTC CASGTGVGGYTF
- TRBJ1-1 TRBD1 TRBV10-3 TGTGCCATAGGGGACAGGGACAACACTGAAGCTTTCTTT CAIGDRDNTEAFF
few TRBJ2-2 - TRBV6-5 TGTGCCAGCAGTTACTCCTTTGCGAACACCGGGGAGCTGTTTTTT CASSYSFANTGELFF
- TRBJ1-2 - TRBV27 TGTGCCAGCAGTTCACAAGGGGGATTTGACTATGGCTACACCTTC CASSSQGGFDYGYTF
- TRBJ2-7 - TRBV3-1/TRBV3-2 TGTGCCAGCAGCGATACCCCCGGGGACAATCTGTACTTC CASSDTPGDNLYF
- TRBJ1-1 - TRBV13 TGTGCCAGCAGCCCTGGTTTGGGGGCGAACACTGAAGCTTTCTTT CASSPGLGANTEAFF
- TRBJ1-4 TRBD1 TRBV19 TGTGCCAGTAGTCCAACAGGGGTAGGTGAAAAACTGTTTTTT CASSPTGVGEKLFF
- TRBJ1-6 - TRBV5-1 TGCGCCAGCAGGAAGGACCAGGGTTTGTCCCTCCACTTT CASRKDQGLSLHF
- TRBJ1-2 TRBD1 TRBV5-1 TGCGCCAGCAGCACCGGGGACAGGGGCAACTATGGCTACACCTTC CASSTGDRGNYGYTF
- TRBJ1-2 - TRBV19 TGTGCCAGTAGTATAGTTTTGGGCAGATTTTATGGCTACACCTTC CASSIVLGRFYGYTF
- TRBJ1-1 - TRBV5-1 TGCGCCAGCAGCTTGAACACGAACACTGAAGCTTTCTTT CASSLNTNTEAFF
- TRBJ1-3 - TRBV12-3/TRBV12-4 TGTGCCAGCAGCTCAGGCGGAAACACCATATATTTT CASSSGGNTIYF
- TRBJ2-5 TRBD1 TRBV6-5 TGTGCCAGCAGTTTAGGGGGCAGGAGGGAGACCCAGTACTTC CASSLGGRRETQYF
- TRBJ2-4 TRBD2 TRBV2 TGTGCCAGCAGTGAGAGACTAGCGGGGGTTGCCAAAAACATTCAGTACTTC CASSERLAGVAKNIQYF
- TRBJ2-3 - TRBV12-5 TGTGCTAGTGGTGGCAGGGGCCCGTGGGATACGCAGTATTTT CASGGRGPWDTQYF
- TRBJ2-7 TRBD1 TRBV14 TGTGCCAGCAGCCAGACAGGGGACGCCTACGAGCAGTACTTC CASSQTGDAYEQYF
- TRBJ1-6 TRBD1 TRBV7-3 TGTGCCAGCAGCTTAGCAGGGGGTCTGGATTCACCCCTCCACTTT CASSLAGGLDSPLHF
- TRBJ2-4 - TRBV5-1 TGCGCCAGCAGCTTGGGGGGGCTAGCCAAAAACATTCAGTACTTC CASSLGGLAKNIQYF
- TRBJ1-1 - TRBV30 TGTGCCTGGAGTGTACTGGCCAGGGCATTATCTGAAGCTTTCTTT CAWSVLARALSEAFF
- TRBJ1-1 TRBD1 TRBV6-6 TGTGCCAGCAGGCGGGGACAGCACGGCACTGAAGCTTTCTTT CASRRGQHGTEAFF
- TRBJ1-3 - TRBV5-6 TGTGCCAGCAGGTCAGGGAGGTCCGGAAACACCATATATTTT CASRSGRSGNTIYF